These 21 T cell receptor beta chains share one sample of origin, sequenced in a study of T cell responses to AZD1222 COVID-19 vaccine. Assay: immunoSEQ multiplex PCR; the TCRdb copy retains only in-frame clones and omits some. The profile shows tens of thousands of clones, approximately 83% of them singletons. Here the sequenced sample was peripheral blood, taken 28 days after the second AZD1222 dose. Source of these receptors: an adult who received the AZD1222 COVID-19 vaccine.

This chain links TRBV7-3 with TRBJ1-2; possible D gene TRBD1, 5 bases. Trimming stripped 1 base from V and 8 bases from J, with 14 bases between. Germline V gene lookup returns CDR1 SGHTA and CDR2 FQGTGA. The CDR3 consists of 14 residues. The CDR3 DNA follows: TGTGCCAGCAGCTTAAATGGGCAGGGCTGGGGCTACACCTTC. This codes for CASSLNGQGWGYTF.

The chain has TRBV19 and TRBJ2-2; 8 nucleotides align to TRBD1. Germline-derived CDR1 and CDR2 are LNHDA and SQIVND (reference sequence). The CDR3 length is 15 residues. Unmatched junction bases numbered 3, after V lost 4 bases and J lost 2 bases. CDR3 residues: CASSTDRGNTGELFF. For the CDR3, the DNA is TGTGCCAGTAGTACAGACAGGGGAAACACCGGGGAGCTGTTTTTT.

The CDR3 here is CATSDPQQGVIDTQYF. In nucleotides, the CDR3 is TGTGCCACCAGTGACCCTCAACAGGGTGTCATAGATACGCAGTATTTT. The chain couples TRBV24-1 to TRBJ2-3; D perhaps matches TRBD1 (6 bases). The V and J ends lost 4 bases and 5 bases respectively, with 18 bases between them. The germline CDR1 and CDR2 sequences are KGHDR and SFDVKD. The CDR3 length is 16 residues.

This sequence joins TRBV9 and TRBJ2-1; 9 positions match TRBD2. The CDR3 is 16 residues long. V lost 4 bases and J lost 7; bases outside the gene matches: 12. Germline lookup yields CDR1 SGDLS and CDR2 YYNGEE. The CDR3 loop reads CASSITGGGAANEQFF. Here the CDR3 DNA reads TGTGCCAGCAGCATTACCGGCGGGGGGGCGGCTAATGAGCAGTTCTTC.

V and J are TRBV6-5 and TRBJ1-3; 9 bases are shared with TRBD1. J was trimmed by 8 bases and V by 0 bases; bases with no gene match: 2. The CDR3 loop spans 14 amino acids. CDR1 is MNHEY, CDR2 SVGAGI, per germline. CDR3 sequence reads: CASSYSGQGDTIYF. The CDR3 DNA follows: TGTGCCAGCAGTTACTCGGGACAGGGAGACACCATATATTTT.

V is TRBV6-2 or TRBV6-3 and J is TRBJ2-5, with 10 nucleotides matching TRBD1. CDR1 is MNHEY, CDR2 SVGEGT, per germline. This CDR3 has 14 residues. Trimming at V came to 6 bases and at J to 5 bases, leaving 6 bases not matched to a gene. CDR3 amino acids: CASSTGTGAETQYF. The CDR3 DNA follows: TGTGCCAGCAGCACCGGGACAGGGGCGGAGACCCAGTACTTC.

The chain carries TRBV24-1 and TRBJ2-5; unclear D gene. From germline, CDR1 is KGHDR and CDR2 SFDVKD. The CDR3 runs 15 residues. Trimming removed 6 bases at V and 1 base at J, with 14 bases between. This CDR3 is CATSSEQPFQETQYF. The CDR3 DNA sequence: TGTGCCACCAGTTCCGAACAGCCATTCCAAGAGACCCAGTACTTC.

The chain has TRBV25-1 and TRBJ2-1; D assignment may be TRBD1 or TRBD2 (7 bases each). The CDR3 is made up of 16 amino acids. Germline lookup yields CDR1 MGHDK and CDR2 SYGVNS. V was cut by 4 bases and J by 7 bases, with 20 bases left in between. The CDR3 bases are TGTGCCAGCAGTGCGCCAGGGGGGGGGATTTGGAATGAGCAGTTCTTC. Encoded protein: CASSAPGGGIWNEQFF.

The rearrangement uses TRBV28 and TRBJ1-5, with 9 nucleotides matching TRBD1. There are 15 residues in the CDR3. Germline loops: CDR1 MDHEN, CDR2 SYDVKM. V lost 4 bases to trimming and J lost 0 bases; unmatched junction nucleotides: 1. CDR3 sequence reads: CASSSGQGSNQPQHF. The CDR3 DNA reads as TGTGCCAGCAGTTCGGGACAGGGTAGCAATCAGCCCCAGCATTTT.

The chain is built from TRBV7-2 and TRBJ2-3; D perhaps matches TRBD2 (6 bases). V was cut by 5 bases and J by 3 bases, with 21 bases left in between. The CDR3 runs 17 residues. Germline CDR1 SGHTA, CDR2 FQGNSA. CDR3 protein: CASSPPFDVAETDTQYF. DNA of the CDR3: TGTGCCAGCAGCCCACCCTTTGACGTAGCGGAAACAGATACGCAGTATTTT.

The chain employs TRBV6-1 and TRBJ1-5; no reliable D call. In germline, CDR1 is MNHNS, CDR2 SASEGT. CDR3 length: 17 amino acids. V lost 2 bases and J lost 4, with 18 bases in between. The CDR3 is CASSERSGLGENQPQHF. CDR3 nucleotide sequence: TGTGCCAGCAGTGAAAGGTCAGGTCTGGGCGAAAATCAGCCCCAGCATTTT.

This rearrangement joins TRBV28 to TRBJ1-4; 8 positions agree with TRBD1. In germline, CDR1 is MDHEN, CDR2 SYDVKM. The trim removed 6 bases at V and 8 bases at J, leaving 11 bases unmatched. The CDR3 consists of 15 residues. CDR3 loop: CASSLGTGFGEKLFF. The CDR3 region has the DNA TGTGCCAGCAGCCTAGGGACAGGATTTGGAGAAAAACTGTTTTTT.

V is TRBV14 and J is TRBJ2-7; 9 nucleotides match TRBD1. Germline V gene data show CDR1 as SGHDN and CDR2 as FVKESK. Trimming removed 5 bases from V and 7 bases from J; junction bases left unmatched: 12. The CDR3 has 15 amino acids. The CDR3 reads CASSGRTGVRWEQYF. CDR3 sequence (DNA): TGTGCCAGCAGCGGAAGGACAGGGGTGCGATGGGAGCAGTACTTC. The full variable domain, with the rest looked up from reference TRBV14 and TRBJ2-7, is EAGVTQFPSHSVIEKGQTVTLRCDPISGHDNLYWYRRVMGKEIKFLLHFVKESKQDESGMPNNRFLAERTGGTYSTLKVQPAELEDSGVYFCASSGRTGVRWEQYFGPGTRLTVT.

The chain carries TRBV5-5 and TRBJ2-2; TRBD1 is a possible D gene (5 bases). CDR3 length: 18 amino acids. From germline, CDR1 is SGHKS and CDR2 YYEKEE (reference sequence). V was clipped by 2 bases and J by 5 bases, with 22 bases between them. In DNA, the CDR3 is TGTGCCAGCAGCTTACCCTTAGGGGCAGGTCAGGCGACCGGGGAGCTGTTTTTT. Translating it yields CASSLPLGAGQATGELFF. Filled out from reference TRBV5-5 and TRBJ2-2, the complete variable domain reads DAGVTQSPTHLIKTRGQQVTLRCSPISGHKSVSWYQQVLGQGPQFIFQYYEKEERGRGNFPDRFSARQFPNYSSELNVNALLLGDSALYLCASSLPLGAGQATGELFFGEGSRLTVL.

The chain joins TRBV24-1 to TRBJ2-2, with D tentatively TRBD1 or TRBD2 (5 bases each). Between the trimmed V and J ends, which lost 4 bases and 1 base, there was a span of 15 bases. The CDR3 is 17 amino acids. Germline CDR1 reads KGHDR; CDR2 reads SFDVKD. The CDR3 region is CATSDPSGTENTGELFF. DNA for the CDR3: TGTGCCACCAGTGACCCAAGTGGGACGGAGAACACCGGGGAGCTGTTTTTT.

The gene calls are TRBV21-1 and TRBJ1-3; TRBD1 is the table's D call and was not checked against the DNA. TRBV21-1 is a recognized pseudogene. The CDR3 spans 18 residues. This CDR3 reads CASSPEGEAGGTGNTIYF. The DNA of the CDR3 is TGTGCCAGCAGCCCGGAGGGCGAGGCAGGGGGAACTGGAAACACCATATATTTT.

The V gene is TRBV5-1, the J gene TRBJ1-1; D gene uncertain. Germline V lookup: CDR1 SGHRS, CDR2 YFSETQ. Trimming removed 0 bases from V and 6 bases from J, with 12 bases in between. This CDR3 is built from 14 residues. CDR3 sequence: CASSLVSGGSEAFF. In nucleotides, the CDR3 is TGCGCCAGCAGCTTGGTGTCCGGAGGTTCTGAAGCTTTCTTT.

In DNA form, the CDR3 reads TGTGCCAGCAGCCAAGATTCGGGACTAGCGGGAAGGGGACCCGAGCAGTACTTC. Its protein is CASSQDSGLAGRGPEQYF. The chain employs TRBV4-2 and TRBJ2-7; 13 positions match TRBD2. The CDR3 covers 18 residues. Trimming took 0 bases from V and 6 from J; bases not matched to a gene: 11. Per germline, CDR1 LGHNA and CDR2 YNFKEQ.

The chain combines TRBV29-1 with TRBJ2-2, with 11 positions matching TRBD1. Unmatched junction bases numbered 3, after V lost 5 bases and J lost 4 bases. The CDR3 has 14 amino acids. Germline V gene lookup returns CDR1 SQVTM and CDR2 ANQGSEA. As DNA, the CDR3 is TGCAGCGTTCTGGGACAGGGGGTCACCGGGGAGCTGTTTTTT. As protein: CSVLGQGVTGELFF.

This CDR3 reads CSVDFAGASGELFF. DNA for the CDR3: TGCAGCGTTGACTTTGCAGGGGCGTCCGGGGAGCTGTTTTTT. This chain links TRBV29-1 with TRBJ2-2, with D possibly matching TRBD1 (6 bases). The germline V and J ends were trimmed by 3 bases and 6 bases, with 14 bases remaining between them. Germline V lookup: CDR1 SQVTM, CDR2 ANQGSEA. The CDR3 loop spans 14 amino acids.

This clone was picked up one time. This chain joins TRBV6-5 and TRBJ2-1, with 8 nucleotides matching TRBD2. The CDR3 loop spans 15 amino acids. Trimming took 6 bases from V and 4 from J; bases not matched to a gene: 8. Per the germline V gene, CDR1 is MNHEY and CDR2 is SVGAGI. Here the CDR3 reads CASRSTSGRYNEQFF. CDR3 nucleotide sequence: TGTGCCAGCAGGTCCACTAGCGGCCGTTACAATGAGCAGTTCTTC.